This T cell receptor (beta chain) was identified in a study of OX40 agonist ivuxolimab in advanced cancers. Comments on this clone: The antigen is not known. The same CDR3 also results from other DNA sequences found in this sample.

Notes on the study in general: It was also the case that some nonresponders had low normalized T-cell clonal expansion.

Here immunoSEQ multiplex PCR was the method, and the copy in TCRdb shows in-frame clones only, minus some. The table includes about 76,000 clones, about 85% detected once. Germline values: CDR1 MNHEY, CDR2 SVGAGI. V was trimmed by 0 bases and J by 2 bases, leaving 7 bases between them. The CDR3 is 14 residues long. This clonotype was obtained from an adult with an advanced solid tumor such as melanoma, head and neck, liver or kidney cancer. Sample: CD4+ or CD8+ T cells sorted from blood, taken in a trial of the OX40 agonist ivuxolimab. The chain couples TRBV6-5 to TRBJ1-1, with D possibly matching TRBD1 (6 bases). This CDR3 reads CASSYSGGNTEAFF. Written as DNA, the CDR3 is TGTGCCAGCAGTTACTCAGGGGGAAACACTGAAGCTTTCTTT.